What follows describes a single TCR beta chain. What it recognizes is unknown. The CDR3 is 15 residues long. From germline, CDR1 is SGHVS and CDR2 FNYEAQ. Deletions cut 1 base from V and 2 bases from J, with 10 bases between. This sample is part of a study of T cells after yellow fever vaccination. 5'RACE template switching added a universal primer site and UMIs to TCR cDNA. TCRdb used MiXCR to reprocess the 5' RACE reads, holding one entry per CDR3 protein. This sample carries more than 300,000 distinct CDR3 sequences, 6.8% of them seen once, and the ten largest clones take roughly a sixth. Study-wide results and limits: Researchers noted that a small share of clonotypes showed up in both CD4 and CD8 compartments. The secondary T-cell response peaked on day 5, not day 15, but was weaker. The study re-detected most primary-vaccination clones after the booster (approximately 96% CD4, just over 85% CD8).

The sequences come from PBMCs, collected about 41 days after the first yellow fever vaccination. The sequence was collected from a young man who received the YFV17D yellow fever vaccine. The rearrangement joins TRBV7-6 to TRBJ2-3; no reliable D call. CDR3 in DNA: TGTGCCAGCAGCTTAGGAGGAGCCCACACAGATACGCAGTATTTT. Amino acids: CASSLGGAHTDTQYF.